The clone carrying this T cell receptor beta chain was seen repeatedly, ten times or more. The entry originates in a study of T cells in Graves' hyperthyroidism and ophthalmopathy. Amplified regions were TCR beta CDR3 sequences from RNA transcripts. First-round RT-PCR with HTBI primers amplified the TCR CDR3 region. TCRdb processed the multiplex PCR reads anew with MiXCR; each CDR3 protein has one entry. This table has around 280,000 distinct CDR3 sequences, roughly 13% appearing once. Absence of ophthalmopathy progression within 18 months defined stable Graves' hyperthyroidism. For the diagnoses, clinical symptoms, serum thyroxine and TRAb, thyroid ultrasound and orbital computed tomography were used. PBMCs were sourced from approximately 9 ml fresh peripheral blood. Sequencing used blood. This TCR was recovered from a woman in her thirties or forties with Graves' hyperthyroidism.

The CDR3 DNA follows: TGTGCCAGCAACGTACAGGGAAAGAAGGCTCAGCCCCAGCATTTT. Its translation is CASNVQGKKAQPQHF. The chain is built from TRBV12-3 or TRBV12-4 and TRBJ1-5, with D possibly matching TRBD1 (6 bases). V lost 7 bases and J 6 bases, leaving 19 bases between the germline ends. The CDR3 totals 15 residues.